Listed below are T cell receptor beta chains from one sample, sequenced in a study of blood T cell repertoires in COVID-19. Sequenced by immunoSEQ multiplex PCR; TCRdb stores in-frame clones only, minus some. The sample consists of 55,000 to 75,000 clones, around 82% of them appearing once. Material: peripheral blood. Receptors originate from a man older than 75 with COVID-19, enrolled during active disease. Each CDR3 is given with its conserved first and last residue. The D gene is left open where the match is weak. Clone sizes are given selectively: once, few, many, or a class where the clone is expanded.

j_call v_call clone_size d_call cdr3_nt cdr3_aa
TRBJ1-2 TRBV6-5 . TRBD1 TGTGCCAGCAGTTCTTGGACAGGGGGGCATGGCTACACCTTC CASSSWTGGHGYTF
TRBJ1-6 TRBV4-3 few . TGCGCCAGCAGCCAAGATAATTTCCGGGGAGTGGATTCACCCCTCCACTTT CASSQDNFRGVDSPLHF
TRBJ1-2 TRBV4-1 . TRBD1 TGCGCCAGCAGCCGAGGGACAGGCACTAACTATGGCTACACCTTC CASSRGTGTNYGYTF
TRBJ2-2 TRBV7-3 . . TGTGCCAGCAGCCCAACCCGAGGGGGGGTCGGGGAGCTGTTTTTT CASSPTRGGVGELFF
TRBJ1-1 TRBV7-9 . . TGTGCCAGCAGCTTTTCCCCGGAGACTGAAGCTTTCTTT CASSFSPETEAFF
TRBJ1-1 TRBV10-2 . TRBD1 TGCGCCAGCAGTGCACCGGGACAGACCCTGAACACTGAAGCTTTCTTT CASSAPGQTLNTEAFF
TRBJ1-1 TRBV27 . . TGTGCCAGCAGTTTATCGGCCGGGTGGCCTCGGGAAGCTTTCTTT CASSLSAGWPREAFF
TRBJ2-4 TRBV10-3 . TRBD1 TGTGCCATCAGTGGCGCGGGGACAGGCAAGGGAGAAAACATTCAGTACTTC CAISGAGTGKGENIQYF
TRBJ2-1 TRBV7-6 once TRBD2 TGTGCCAGCAGCTTAGGAGGGGGACTAGCGGGGCGCTGGGAGCAGTTCTTC CASSLGGGLAGRWEQFF
TRBJ2-7 TRBV4-3 . . TGCGCCAGCAGCCAAGCTGGGCCAGGCTTGGGCGAGCAGTACTTC CASSQAGPGLGEQYF
TRBJ1-4 TRBV5-4 few TRBD1 TGTGCCAGCAGCCCGGGAGCAGGGGGCGAGGAAAAACTGTTTTTT CASSPGAGGEEKLFF
TRBJ2-7 TRBV6-5 . . TGTGCCAGCAGCCTAGGGGGGGCCGAGCAGTACTTC CASSLGGAEQYF
TRBJ2-6 TRBV29-1 . . TGCAGCGCCCAGGGGAGCTCTGGGGCCAACGTCCTGACTTTC CSAQGSSGANVLTF
TRBJ1-2 TRBV19 . TRBD1 TGTGCCTCACAGGGGTACTCTAACTATGGCTACACCTTC CASQGYSNYGYTF
TRBJ2-2 TRBV4-2 . TRBD2 TGTGCCAGCAGCCAAGGCATCGGCGGGGGGGCCTTGAACACCGGGGAGCTGTTTTTT CASSQGIGGGALNTGELFF
TRBJ1-6 TRBV15 . TRBD1 TGTGCCACCAGCCCGCCGACAGGGCGGAATTCACCCCTCCACTTT CATSPPTGRNSPLHF
TRBJ2-7 TRBV5-4 . . TGTGCCAGCAGCAAGCTTGAGATAATTACCTACGAGCAGTACTTC CASSKLEIITYEQYF
TRBJ1-1 TRBV10-3 . . TGTGCCATCAGTGAGGTAGGGGGCACTGAAGCTTTCTTT CAISEVGGTEAFF
TRBJ2-3 TRBV7-2 once TRBD1 TGTGCCAGCAGCGCCGGACAGGGGGCGTCAGATACGCAGTATTTT CASSAGQGASDTQYF
TRBJ2-3 TRBV19 . TRBD2 TGTGCCAGTAGTATTTCCGGGACTAGAGGGCGAACAGATACGCAGTATTTT CASSISGTRGRTDTQYF
TRBJ2-2 TRBV19 . TRBD2 TGTGCCAGTAGAAAAAGTCTAGCGGGGGGGAACACCGGGGAGCTGTTTTTT CASRKSLAGGNTGELFF
TRBJ2-1 TRBV15 . TRBD2 TGTGCCACCGCGCGGGAGGGTGGGGTCAATGAGCAGTTCTTC CATAREGGVNEQFF
TRBJ1-1 TRBV5-1 . . TGCGCCAGCAGCTGGCTCGGGGGCACTGAAGCTTTCTTT CASSWLGGTEAFF
TRBJ1-1 TRBV7-2 . . TGTGCCAGCAGCTTAAAGAGGGGGATTGCCTTAGCGGCTTTCTTT CASSLKRGIALAAFF